A selection of T cell receptor beta chains follows, all from one sample in a study of human versus mouse CDR3 diversity and MHC coevolution. The repertoire was sequenced with immunoSEQ multiplex PCR; TCRdb's copy has only in-frame clones and lacks some. The data show more than 60,000 clones, with approximately 90% seen just once and less than 0.19% held by the top ten. Input material: naive CD4+ T cells from blood. These receptors were obtained from a person between 25 and 70 years old in good health. The conserved cysteine and the conserved F or W are not part of the CDR3 here. The order of the fields is V gene, J gene, CDR3 protein.

>TRBV2|TRBJ1-2
ASSRGKNNYGYT
>TRBV10-3|TRBJ2-3
AIGGGALTDTQY
>TRBV18|TRBJ1-1
ASSPMTGVSLVNTEAF
>TRBV10-2|TRBJ1-6
ASNGQGRSPLH
>TRBV23-1|TRBJ2-1
ASSRSGGPHEQF
>TRBV7-9|TRBJ2-2
ASSLAGTGGRNTGELF
>TRBV18|TRBJ1-1
ASSPRPDMNTEAF
>TRBV7-8|TRBJ1-6
ASSLAGSKINSPLH
>TRBV25-1|TRBJ2-3
ASSTGSPDTQY
>TRBV28|TRBJ1-1
ASSLAPGQGFEAF
>TRBV5-1|TRBJ2-7
ASSLAALISSYEQY
>TRBV18|TRBJ2-7
ASSPIRGEQY
>TRBV6-1|TRBJ1-1
ASSEVEVSEAF
>TRBV19|TRBJ1-2
ASSTGTAGSYGYT
>TRBV6-7|TRBJ2-2
ASSQADAGGTTNTGELF
>TRBV7-2|TRBJ2-5
ASSLARMSGRAIETQY
>TRBV18|TRBJ2-3
ASSPVESTDTQY
>TRBV15|TRBJ1-2
ATSPPGWEASNYGYT
>TRBV29-1|TRBJ2-7
SPQGQPLENFYEQY
>TRBV27|TRBJ1-2
ASSFDRDYYGYT
>TRBV28|TRBJ1-1
ASSFFWDRGDTEAF
>TRBV10-3|TRBJ1-1
AISDRGKGTEAF
>TRBV30|TRBJ1-1
AWSGGVTGNTEAF
>TRBV28|TRBJ1-1
ASRLTELSEAF
>TRBV28|TRBJ1-2
ASTLRGDREANYGYT
>TRBV7-2|TRBJ2-6
ASSLAGTPTSGANVLT
>TRBV6-1|TRBJ2-5
ASSEGGGPQQETQY
>TRBV19|TRBJ2-1
ASRPGAWDEQF
>TRBV18|TRBJ1-1
ASSPGQGRSGEAF
>TRBV29-1|TRBJ1-1
SAGTGEAF
>TRBV9|TRBJ2-5
ASSAGDQETQY